This is a list of T cell receptor beta chains from one sample in a study of cytomegalovirus exposure and HLA in healthy donors. Here immunoSEQ multiplex PCR was the method, and the copy in TCRdb shows in-frame clones only, minus some. The table includes a few hundred thousand clones, around 81% detected once. The sample consisted of PBMCs. These receptors originate from a woman aged 45-60 years in good health and CMV-seropositive. The CDR3 runs from the conserved cysteine through the conserved F or W. A D gene is named only where the DNA matches it firmly. The size entry is marked missing in some rows and otherwise reads once, few, many or a size class.

v_gene	abundance	d_gene	j_gene	CDR3aa	CDR3nt
TRBV5-8	NA	NA	TRBJ1-4	CASSPRGGVGEKLFF	TGTGCCAGCAGCCCTCGGGGGGGGGTAGGCGAAAAACTGTTTTTT
TRBV7-6	NA	TRBD2	TRBJ2-3	CASSLVGTTGGGTDTQYF	TGTGCCAGCAGCTTAGTCGGAACCACCGGGGGGGGCACAGATACGCAGTATTTT
TRBV5-1	NA	TRBD1	TRBJ1-1	CASSATGALNTEAFF	TGCGCCAGCAGTGCGACAGGGGCCTTGAACACTGAAGCTTTCTTT
TRBV30	NA	NA	TRBJ1-2	CAWRNRQRQSIYGYTF	TGTGCCTGGAGAAACAGACAGAGACAGTCGATCTATGGCTACACCTTC
TRBV11-2	NA	NA	TRBJ2-1	CASSLGALLEADTEQFF	TGTGCCAGCAGCTTAGGGGCCCTACTAGAGGCAGATACTGAGCAGTTCTTC
TRBV2	NA	NA	TRBJ2-1	CASSLERDNEQFF	TGTGCCAGCAGTCTAGAGAGGGACAATGAGCAGTTCTTC
TRBV7-8	NA	TRBD2	TRBJ2-7	CASSRGLAADSYEQYF	TGTGCCAGCAGCCGGGGACTAGCGGCCGATTCCTACGAGCAGTACTTC
TRBV6-1	NA	NA	TRBJ1-2	CASSWQGNGYTF	TGTGCCAGCAGTTGGCAGGGCAATGGCTACACCTTC
TRBV7-2	NA	NA	TRBJ2-6	CASSPLEGSGANVLTF	TGTGCCAGCAGCCCCTTGGAGGGCTCTGGGGCCAACGTCCTGACTTTC
TRBV6-5	NA	TRBD2	TRBJ2-5	CASSYSGTSFETQYF	TGTGCCAGCAGTTACTCGGGGACTAGCTTCGAGACCCAGTACTTC
TRBV9	NA	TRBD1	TRBJ2-2	CASSVGTGENTGELFF	TGTGCCAGCAGCGTAGGGACAGGGGAAAACACCGGGGAGCTGTTTTTT
TRBV7-8	NA	NA	TRBJ1-1	CASSLSGFSNTEAFF	TGTGCCAGCAGCTTATCGGGGTTTTCTAACACTGAAGCTTTCTTT
TRBV7-2	NA	NA	TRBJ2-7	CASSLAGYNAYEQYF	TGTGCCAGCAGCTTGGCAGGGTACAATGCCTACGAGCAGTACTTC
TRBV4-2	NA	NA	TRBJ2-5	CASSQESGSRGETQYF	TGTGCCAGCAGCCAAGAGTCTGGGTCTAGAGGGGAGACCCAGTACTTC
TRBV13	NA	TRBD1	TRBJ2-7	CASSLRAGQGSSEQYF	TGTGCCAGCAGCTTAAGGGCGGGACAGGGCTCCAGCGAGCAGTACTTC
TRBV11-2	NA	TRBD2	TRBJ2-3	CASSLGGSGGQNTQYF	TGTGCCAGCAGCTTAGGTGGTAGCGGGGGGCAGAATACGCAGTATTTT
TRBV19	NA	TRBD2	TRBJ2-1	CASSILGRASGYNEQFF	TGTGCCAGTAGTATTTTGGGGCGGGCTAGCGGGTACAATGAGCAGTTCTTC
TRBV5-4	once	TRBD1	TRBJ1-6	CASSAGTVYSSPFHF	TGTGCCAGCAGCGCCGGGACAGTTTATAGCTCACCCTTCCACTTT
TRBV30	once	NA	TRBJ1-3	CAWRPTGGNTIYF	TGTGCCTGGAGGCCAACAGGAGGAAACACCATATATTTT
TRBV9	NA	TRBD2	TRBJ2-7	CASSVAVTSSSEQYF	TGTGCCAGCAGCGTAGCTGTGACTAGCAGTTCCGAGCAGTACTTC
TRBV2	NA	TRBD1	TRBJ1-5	CASSADRGDQPQHF	TGTGCCAGCAGTGCGGACAGGGGAGATCAGCCCCAGCATTTT
TRBV18	NA	NA	TRBJ1-2	CASSPYPSPPNYGYTF	TGTGCCAGCTCACCTTATCCCAGTCCCCCTAACTATGGCTACACCTTC
TRBV28	NA	TRBD1	TRBJ1-4	CASSWPGAQGEKLFF	TGTGCCAGCAGTTGGCCCGGGGCACAGGGGGAAAAACTGTTTTTT
TRBV4-1	NA	NA	TRBJ2-1	CASSQDGERGQFF	TGCGCCAGCAGCCAAGATGGAGAGCGAGGGCAGTTCTTC
TRBV6-5	NA	NA	TRBJ2-5	CASSYGRTEETQYF	TGTGCCAGCAGTTACGGCAGGACAGAAGAGACCCAGTACTTC
TRBV19	NA	NA	TRBJ1-2	CASSIGHTVSDGYTF	TGTGCCAGTAGTATAGGTCATACAGTGTCGGATGGCTACACCTTC